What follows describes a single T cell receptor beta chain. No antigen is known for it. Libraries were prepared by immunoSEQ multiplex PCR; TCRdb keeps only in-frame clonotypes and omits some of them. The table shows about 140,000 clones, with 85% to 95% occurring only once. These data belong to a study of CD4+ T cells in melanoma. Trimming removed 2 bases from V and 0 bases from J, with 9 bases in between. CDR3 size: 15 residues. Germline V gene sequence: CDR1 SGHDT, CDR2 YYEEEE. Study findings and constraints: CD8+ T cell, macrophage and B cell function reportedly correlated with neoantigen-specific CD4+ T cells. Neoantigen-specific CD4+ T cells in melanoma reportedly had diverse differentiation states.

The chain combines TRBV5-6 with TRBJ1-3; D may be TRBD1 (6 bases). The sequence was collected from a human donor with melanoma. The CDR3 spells CASSFGQYSGNTIYF. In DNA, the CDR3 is TGTGCCAGCAGCTTCGGACAGTACTCTGGAAACACCATATATTTT.